A selection of T cell receptor beta chains follows, all from one sample in a study of metastatic and nonmetastatic thyroid tumors. TCRdb recomputed clones from the PCR reads via MiXCR. This repertoire shows about 21,000 clones, roughly 12% found once; its top ten account for approximately 25%. The sequenced material came from blood. Receptor source: a female donor with papillary thyroid cancer or a benign thyroid nodule (not recorded which). Some clones in this sample may be carry-over from other donors' samples. Both conserved end residues are part of each CDR3. D genes are given only for firm matches. Clone size is shown for a subset of rows, as once, few, many or a class of expanded clone.

J gene: TRBJ1-2; clone size: many; D gene: -; V gene: TRBV19; CDR3 protein: CASRPGGLDYGYTF; CDR3 DNA: TGTGCCAGTAGACCCGGGGGATTGGACTATGGCTACACCTTC
J gene: TRBJ1-6; clone size: many; D gene: -; V gene: TRBV6-1; CDR3 protein: CASRSDRINSPLHF; CDR3 DNA: TGTGCCAGCAGGTCGGACAGAATTAATTCACCCCTCCACTTT
J gene: TRBJ1-2; clone size: many; D gene: -; V gene: TRBV15; CDR3 protein: CATSRDTGGGYTF; CDR3 DNA: TGTGCCACCAGCAGAGATACGGGTGGAGGCTACACCTTC
J gene: TRBJ1-2; clone size: many; D gene: TRBD1; V gene: TRBV7-9; CDR3 protein: CASSSMGQAYGYTF; CDR3 DNA: TGTGCCAGCAGCTCGATGGGACAGGCATATGGCTACACCTTC
J gene: TRBJ2-7; clone size: medium-sized; D gene: -; V gene: TRBV6-1; CDR3 protein: CASGRDPDAYEQYF; CDR3 DNA: TGTGCCAGCGGCCGGGACCCGGACGCTTACGAGCAGTACTTC
J gene: TRBJ2-3; clone size: -; D gene: -; V gene: TRBV11-1; CDR3 protein: CASRPDGFGTDTQYF; CDR3 DNA: TGTGCCAGCAGACCCGACGGGTTTGGAACAGATACGCAGTATTTT
J gene: TRBJ2-5; clone size: many; D gene: -; V gene: TRBV9; CDR3 protein: CASSVFRDQETQYF; CDR3 DNA: TGTGCCAGCAGCGTATTCCGGGACCAAGAGACCCAGTACTTC
J gene: TRBJ1-1; clone size: many; D gene: -; V gene: TRBV25-1; CDR3 protein: CASSASTGALGDTEAFF; CDR3 DNA: TGTGCCAGCAGTGCCTCGACAGGAGCCCTAGGAGACACTGAAGCTTTCTTT
J gene: TRBJ2-7; clone size: many; D gene: -; V gene: TRBV6-1; CDR3 protein: CASSRQLEQYF; CDR3 DNA: TGTGCCAGCAGTAGACAACTAGAGCAGTACTTC
J gene: TRBJ1-2; clone size: medium-sized; D gene: -; V gene: TRBV12-3/TRBV12-4; CDR3 protein: CASSEQAYGYTF; CDR3 DNA: TGTGCCAGCAGTGAACAAGCCTATGGCTACACCTTC
J gene: TRBJ1-1; clone size: many; D gene: -; V gene: TRBV3-1; CDR3 protein: CASSPLLNTEAFF; CDR3 DNA: TGTGCCAGCAGCCCGTTGTTGAACACTGAAGCTTTCTTT
J gene: TRBJ1-4; clone size: many; D gene: -; V gene: TRBV5-1; CDR3 protein: CASRPAGSSNEKLFF; CDR3 DNA: TGCGCCAGCAGGCCGGCTGGGAGCTCTAATGAAAAACTGTTTTTT
J gene: TRBJ1-2; clone size: many; D gene: TRBD1; V gene: TRBV30; CDR3 protein: CAWSRQGYGYTF; CDR3 DNA: TGTGCCTGGAGTCGACAGGGCTATGGCTACACCTTC
J gene: TRBJ1-2; clone size: many; D gene: -; V gene: TRBV11-2; CDR3 protein: CASNSRGSGLNYGYTF; CDR3 DNA: TGTGCCAGCAACTCCCGGGGGTCGGGGCTTAACTATGGCTACACCTTC
J gene: TRBJ1-1; clone size: many; D gene: -; V gene: TRBV27; CDR3 protein: CASRWGNTEAFF; CDR3 DNA: TGTGCCAGCAGATGGGGGAACACTGAAGCTTTCTTT
J gene: TRBJ1-1; clone size: many; D gene: -; V gene: TRBV19; CDR3 protein: CASSPRGAAPNTEAFF; CDR3 DNA: TGTGCCAGTAGCCCACGGGGGGCCGCCCCGAACACTGAAGCTTTCTTT
J gene: TRBJ2-1; clone size: many; D gene: TRBD2; V gene: TRBV29-1; CDR3 protein: CSAPGLSLSSYNEQFF; CDR3 DNA: TGCAGCGCCCCGGGACTATCTCTTAGCTCCTACAATGAGCAGTTCTTC
J gene: TRBJ1-5; clone size: medium-sized; D gene: -; V gene: TRBV28; CDR3 protein: CASGQNSNQPQHF; CDR3 DNA: TGTGCCAGCGGGCAGAATAGCAATCAGCCCCAGCATTTT
J gene: TRBJ2-2; clone size: many; D gene: TRBD2; V gene: TRBV19; CDR3 protein: CASSGTRGTGELFF; CDR3 DNA: TGTGCCAGCTCTGGGACTAGGGGCACCGGGGAGCTGTTTTTT
J gene: TRBJ1-2; clone size: few; D gene: TRBD1; V gene: TRBV6-1; CDR3 protein: CASRTYRDRDGYTF; CDR3 DNA: TGTGCCAGCAGGACGTACCGGGACAGAGATGGCTACACCTTC
J gene: TRBJ2-5; clone size: many; D gene: -; V gene: TRBV20-1; CDR3 protein: CSAREPGRQETQYF; CDR3 DNA: TGCAGTGCTAGAGAACCGGGACGGCAAGAGACCCAGTACTTC
J gene: TRBJ1-2; clone size: many; D gene: -; V gene: TRBV19; CDR3 protein: CASTNSVYGYTF; CDR3 DNA: TGTGCCAGTACCAACAGCGTATATGGCTACACCTTC
J gene: TRBJ1-6; clone size: medium-sized; D gene: -; V gene: TRBV6-2/TRBV6-3; CDR3 protein: CASSQRYNSPLHF; CDR3 DNA: TGTGCCAGCAGTCAACGTTATAATTCACCCCTCCACTTT
J gene: TRBJ2-2; clone size: few; D gene: TRBD2; V gene: TRBV11-2; CDR3 protein: CASSSGGWVGELFF; CDR3 DNA: TGTGCCAGCAGCTCCGGGGGGTGGGTCGGGGAGCTGTTTTTT
J gene: TRBJ2-4; clone size: many; D gene: -; V gene: TRBV12-3/TRBV12-4; CDR3 protein: CASSLEGRGILSRAKNIQYF; CDR3 DNA: TGTGCCAGCAGTTTAGAAGGAAGAGGGATACTCAGTAGGGCCAAAAACATTCAGTACTTC
J gene: TRBJ2-7; clone size: many; D gene: -; V gene: TRBV20-1; CDR3 protein: CSAMRLGTYEQYF; CDR3 DNA: TGCAGTGCTATGCGGCTAGGGACCTACGAGCAGTACTTC
J gene: TRBJ2-7; clone size: many; D gene: -; V gene: TRBV4-1; CDR3 protein: CASSQAIQPRKSSYEQYF; CDR3 DNA: TGCGCCAGCAGCCAAGCTATCCAGCCAAGGAAATCCTCCTACGAGCAGTACTTC
J gene: TRBJ2-7; clone size: -; D gene: -; V gene: TRBV7-9; CDR3 protein: CASSSGGPTNEQYF; CDR3 DNA: TGTGCCAGCAGCTCCGGGGGGCCCACCAACGAGCAGTACTTC
J gene: TRBJ2-3; clone size: many; D gene: TRBD2; V gene: TRBV27; CDR3 protein: CASSSGTIGPTTGTQYF; CDR3 DNA: TGTGCCAGCAGTTCCGGGACTATCGGGCCGACGACTGGTACGCAGTATTTT
J gene: TRBJ2-1; clone size: -; D gene: -; V gene: TRBV12-3/TRBV12-4; CDR3 protein: CASSLRRLEQLF; CDR3 DNA: TGTGCCAGCAGTTTACGTCGGCTTGAGCAGCTCTTC
J gene: TRBJ1-2; clone size: medium-sized; D gene: -; V gene: TRBV6-1; CDR3 protein: CASGGRDNNDYGYTF; CDR3 DNA: TGTGCCAGCGGGGGAAGGGACAACAACGACTATGGCTACACCTTC
J gene: TRBJ2-1; clone size: -; D gene: TRBD2; V gene: TRBV20-1; CDR3 protein: CSATPLTGGEQFF; CDR3 DNA: TGCAGTGCTACTCCACTAACGGGGGGGGAGCAGTTCTTC
J gene: TRBJ1-4; clone size: many; D gene: -; V gene: TRBV4-1; CDR3 protein: CASSPNQPTNEKLFF; CDR3 DNA: TGCGCCAGCAGCCCAAATCAACCAACTAATGAAAAACTGTTTTTT
J gene: TRBJ2-7; clone size: once; D gene: -; V gene: TRBV7-2; CDR3 protein: CASSLGGGLAEQYF; CDR3 DNA: TGTGCCAGCAGCTTAGGGGGAGGACTCGCCGAGCAGTACTTC
J gene: TRBJ2-1; clone size: -; D gene: TRBD2; V gene: TRBV10-2; CDR3 protein: CASTSGTSGISNNEQFF; CDR3 DNA: TGCGCCAGCACCTCCGGGACTAGCGGGATTTCGAACAATGAGCAGTTCTTC
J gene: TRBJ1-2; clone size: -; D gene: -; V gene: TRBV10-1; CDR3 protein: CASSESRFAGGYTF; CDR3 DNA: TGCGCCAGCAGTGAGTCCAGGTTCGCTGGTGGCTACACCTTC
J gene: TRBJ2-5; clone size: many; D gene: TRBD2; V gene: TRBV7-2; CDR3 protein: CASSSRTSGSQETQYF; CDR3 DNA: TGTGCCAGCAGCTCCCGGACTAGCGGAAGCCAAGAGACCCAGTACTTC
J gene: TRBJ2-5; clone size: once; D gene: TRBD2; V gene: TRBV4-2; CDR3 protein: CASSRTSGGSDETQYF; CDR3 DNA: TGTGCCAGCAGCCGCACTAGCGGGGGGTCAGATGAGACCCAGTACTTC
J gene: TRBJ1-2; clone size: many; D gene: -; V gene: TRBV4-2; CDR3 protein: CASSQDRNTNYGYTF; CDR3 DNA: TGTGCCAGCAGCCAAGATCGTAACACAAACTATGGCTACACCTTC
J gene: TRBJ2-5; clone size: few; D gene: -; V gene: TRBV20-1; CDR3 protein: CSAPPAGQPETQYF; CDR3 DNA: TGCAGTGCCCCTCCTGCGGGACAGCCAGAGACCCAGTACTTC
J gene: TRBJ2-2; clone size: many; D gene: TRBD2; V gene: TRBV15; CDR3 protein: CATSASGASNTGELFF; CDR3 DNA: TGTGCCACCAGCGCTAGCGGGGCCTCAAACACCGGGGAGCTGTTTTTT
J gene: TRBJ1-2; clone size: few; D gene: -; V gene: TRBV28; CDR3 protein: CASSFLGRNYGYTF; CDR3 DNA: TGTGCCAGCAGTTTCCTAGGCAGGAACTATGGCTACACCTTC
J gene: TRBJ1-3; clone size: many; D gene: -; V gene: TRBV2; CDR3 protein: CASIDSYSGNTIYF; CDR3 DNA: TGTGCCAGCATAGACAGCTACTCTGGAAACACCATATATTTT
J gene: TRBJ2-1; clone size: -; D gene: -; V gene: TRBV12-5; CDR3 protein: CGSVSGGITNEQFF; CDR3 DNA: TGTGGTAGTGTTTCCGGGGGAATTACGAATGAGCAGTTCTTC
J gene: TRBJ1-1; clone size: -; D gene: -; V gene: TRBV16; CDR3 protein: CASSPCRIRGSNTEAFF; CDR3 DNA: TGTGCCAGCAGCCCCTGTCGAATTCGGGGGTCGAACACTGAAGCTTTCTTT